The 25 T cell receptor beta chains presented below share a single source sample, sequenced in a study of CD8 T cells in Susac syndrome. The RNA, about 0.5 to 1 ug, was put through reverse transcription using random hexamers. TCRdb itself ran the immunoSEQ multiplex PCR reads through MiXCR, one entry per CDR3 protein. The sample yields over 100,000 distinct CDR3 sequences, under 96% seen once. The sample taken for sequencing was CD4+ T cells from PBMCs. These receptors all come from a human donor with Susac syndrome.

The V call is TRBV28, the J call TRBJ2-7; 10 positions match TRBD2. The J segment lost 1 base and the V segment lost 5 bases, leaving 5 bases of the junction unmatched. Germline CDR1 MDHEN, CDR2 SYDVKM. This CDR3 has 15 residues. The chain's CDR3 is CASSTPGLASYEQYF. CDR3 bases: TGTGCCAGCAGTACCCCGGGACTAGCGTCCTACGAGCAGTACTTC.

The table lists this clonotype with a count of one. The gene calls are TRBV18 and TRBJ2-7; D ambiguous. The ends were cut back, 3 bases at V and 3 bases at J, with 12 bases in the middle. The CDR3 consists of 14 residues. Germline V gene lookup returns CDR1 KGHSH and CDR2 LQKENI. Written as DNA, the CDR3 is TGTGCCAGCTCACCCAGCAGGACCCTCTACGAGCAGTACTTC. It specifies CASSPSRTLYEQYF.

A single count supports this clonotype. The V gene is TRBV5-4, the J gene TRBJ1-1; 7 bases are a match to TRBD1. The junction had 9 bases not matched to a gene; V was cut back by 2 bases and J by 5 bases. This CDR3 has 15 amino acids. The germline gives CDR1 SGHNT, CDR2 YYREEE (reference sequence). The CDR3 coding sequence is TGTGCCAGCAGCTTACGACAGGGAAAGGGTACTGAAGCTTTCTTT. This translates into CASSLRQGKGTEAFF. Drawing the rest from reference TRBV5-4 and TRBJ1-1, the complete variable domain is ETGVTQSPTHLIKTRGQQVTLRCSSQSGHNTVSWYQQALGQGPQFIFQYYREEENGRGNFPPRFSGLQFPNYSSELNVNALELDDSALYLCASSLRQGKGTEAFFGQGTRLTVV.

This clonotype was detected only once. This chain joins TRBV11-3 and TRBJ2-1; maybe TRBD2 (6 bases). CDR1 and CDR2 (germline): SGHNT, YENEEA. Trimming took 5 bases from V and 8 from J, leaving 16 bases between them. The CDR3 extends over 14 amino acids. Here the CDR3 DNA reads TGTGCCAGCAGCGCTCGTTTGGGCGGGGATGAGCAGTTCTTC. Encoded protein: CASSARLGGDEQFF.

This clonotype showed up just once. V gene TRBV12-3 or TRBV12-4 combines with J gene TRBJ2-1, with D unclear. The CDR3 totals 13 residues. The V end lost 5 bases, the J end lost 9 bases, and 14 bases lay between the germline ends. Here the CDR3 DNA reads TGTGCCAGCAGTACACTTACGGACGGTGAGCAGTTCTTC. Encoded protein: CASSTLTDGEQFF.

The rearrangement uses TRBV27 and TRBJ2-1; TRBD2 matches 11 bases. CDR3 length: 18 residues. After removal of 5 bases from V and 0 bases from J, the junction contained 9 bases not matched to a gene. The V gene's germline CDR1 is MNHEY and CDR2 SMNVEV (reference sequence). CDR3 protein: CASSPLTSGVSSYNEQFF. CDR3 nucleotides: TGTGCCAGCAGTCCGCTGACTAGCGGGGTGAGCTCCTACAATGAGCAGTTCTTC.

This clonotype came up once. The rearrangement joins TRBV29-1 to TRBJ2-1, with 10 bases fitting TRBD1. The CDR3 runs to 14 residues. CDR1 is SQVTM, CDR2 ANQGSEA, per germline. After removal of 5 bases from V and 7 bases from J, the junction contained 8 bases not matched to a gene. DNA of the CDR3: TGCAGCGTTTCAAGGGACAGGGGACGAAATGAGCAGTTCTTC. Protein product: CSVSRDRGRNEQFF.

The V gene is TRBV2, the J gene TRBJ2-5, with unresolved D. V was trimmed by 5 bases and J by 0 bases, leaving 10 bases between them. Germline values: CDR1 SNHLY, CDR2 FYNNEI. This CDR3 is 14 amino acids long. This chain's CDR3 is CASSKDRYQETQYF. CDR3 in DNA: TGTGCCAGCAGTAAAGATAGGTACCAAGAGACCCAGTACTTC. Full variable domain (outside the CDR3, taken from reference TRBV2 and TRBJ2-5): EPEVTQTPSHQVTQMGQEVILRCVPISNHLYFYWYRQILGQKVEFLVSFYNNEISEKSEIFDDQFSVERPDGSNFTLKIRSTKLEDSAMYFCASSKDRYQETQYFGPGTRLLVL.

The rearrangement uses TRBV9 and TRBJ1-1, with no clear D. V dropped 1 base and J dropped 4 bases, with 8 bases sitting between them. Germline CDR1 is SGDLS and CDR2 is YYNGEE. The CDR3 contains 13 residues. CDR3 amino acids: CASSVFLSTEAFF. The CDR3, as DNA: TGTGCCAGCAGCGTATTCCTGAGCACTGAAGCTTTCTTT.

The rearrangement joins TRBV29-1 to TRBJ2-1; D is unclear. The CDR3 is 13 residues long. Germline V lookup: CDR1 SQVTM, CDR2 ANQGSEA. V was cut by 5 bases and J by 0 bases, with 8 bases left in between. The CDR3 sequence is CSVRAGSYNEQFF. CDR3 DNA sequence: TGCAGCGTTCGGGCAGGCTCCTACAATGAGCAGTTCTTC.

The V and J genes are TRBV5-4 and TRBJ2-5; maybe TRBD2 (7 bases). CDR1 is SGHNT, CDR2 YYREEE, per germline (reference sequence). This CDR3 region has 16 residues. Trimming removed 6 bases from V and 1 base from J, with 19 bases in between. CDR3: CASTRGGGNPQETQYF. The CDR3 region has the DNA TGTGCCAGCACTCGCGGGGGCGGGAACCCCCAAGAGACCCAGTACTTC.

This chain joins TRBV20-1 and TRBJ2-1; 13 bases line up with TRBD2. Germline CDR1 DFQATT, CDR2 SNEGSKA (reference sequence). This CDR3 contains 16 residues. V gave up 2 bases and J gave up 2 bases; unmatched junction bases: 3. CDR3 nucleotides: TGCAGTGCTAGATCGGGACTAGCGGGAACCTACAATGAGCAGTTCTTC. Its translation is CSARSGLAGTYNEQFF.

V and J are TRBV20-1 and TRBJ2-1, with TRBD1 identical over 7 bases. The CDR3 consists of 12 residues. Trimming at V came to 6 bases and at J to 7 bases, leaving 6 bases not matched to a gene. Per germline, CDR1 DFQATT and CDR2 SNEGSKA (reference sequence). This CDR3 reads CSANLQGNEQFF. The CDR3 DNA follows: TGCAGTGCCAATTTACAGGGGAATGAGCAGTTCTTC.

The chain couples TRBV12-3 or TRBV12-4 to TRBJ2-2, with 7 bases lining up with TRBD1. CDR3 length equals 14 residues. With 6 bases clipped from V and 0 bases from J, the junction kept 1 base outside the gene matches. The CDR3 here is CASRGQTNTGELFF. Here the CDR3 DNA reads TGTGCCAGCAGGGGACAGACGAACACCGGGGAGCTGTTTTTT.

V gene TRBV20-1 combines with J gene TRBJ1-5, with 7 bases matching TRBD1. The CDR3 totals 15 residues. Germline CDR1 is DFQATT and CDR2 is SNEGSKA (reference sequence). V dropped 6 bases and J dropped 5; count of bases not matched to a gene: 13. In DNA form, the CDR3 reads TGCAGTGCCCTAGAATGGGACAGCCGGCATCAGCCCCAGCATTTT. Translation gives CSALEWDSRHQPQHF.

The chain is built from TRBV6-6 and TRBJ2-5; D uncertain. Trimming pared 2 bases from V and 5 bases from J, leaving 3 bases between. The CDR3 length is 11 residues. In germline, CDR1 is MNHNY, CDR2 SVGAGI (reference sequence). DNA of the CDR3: TGTGCCAGCAGTTACGTTGAGACCCAGTACTTC. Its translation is CASSYVETQYF.

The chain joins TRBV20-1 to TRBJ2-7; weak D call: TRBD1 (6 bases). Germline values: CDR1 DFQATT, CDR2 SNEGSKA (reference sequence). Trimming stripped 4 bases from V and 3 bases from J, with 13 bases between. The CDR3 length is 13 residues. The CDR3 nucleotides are TGCAGTGCTACTGAGCGAGGGGGCTACGAGCAGTACTTC. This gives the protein CSATERGGYEQYF.

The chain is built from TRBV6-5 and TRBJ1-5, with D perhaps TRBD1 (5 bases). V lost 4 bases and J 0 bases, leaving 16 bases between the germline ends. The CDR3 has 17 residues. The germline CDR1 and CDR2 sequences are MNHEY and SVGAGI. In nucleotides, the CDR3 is TGTGCCAGCAGTTCAGGGAACGCTTTTTATAGCAATCAGCCCCAGCATTTT. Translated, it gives CASSSGNAFYSNQPQHF.

CDR3 protein: CASSLDIYEQYF. CDR3 DNA: TGCGCCAGCAGCTTGGATATTTACGAGCAGTACTTC. The chain has TRBV5-1 and TRBJ2-7, with D unresolved. The CDR3 consists of 12 residues. Looked up from germline, CDR1 is SGHRS and CDR2 is YFSETQ. The germline V and J ends were trimmed by 0 bases and 4 bases, with 5 bases remaining between them.

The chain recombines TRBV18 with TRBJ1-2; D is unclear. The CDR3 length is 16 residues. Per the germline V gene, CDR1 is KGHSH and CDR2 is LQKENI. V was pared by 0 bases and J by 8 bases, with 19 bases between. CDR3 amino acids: CASSPPSAERGSGYTF. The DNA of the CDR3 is TGTGCCAGCTCACCACCCTCCGCAGAACGGGGAAGCGGCTACACCTTC.

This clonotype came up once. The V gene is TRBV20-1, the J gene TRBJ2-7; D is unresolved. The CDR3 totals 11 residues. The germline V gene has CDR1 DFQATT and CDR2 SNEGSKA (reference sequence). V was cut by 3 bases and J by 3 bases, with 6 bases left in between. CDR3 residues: CSASPRYEQYF. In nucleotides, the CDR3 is TGCAGTGCTAGTCCGCGCTACGAGCAGTACTTC.

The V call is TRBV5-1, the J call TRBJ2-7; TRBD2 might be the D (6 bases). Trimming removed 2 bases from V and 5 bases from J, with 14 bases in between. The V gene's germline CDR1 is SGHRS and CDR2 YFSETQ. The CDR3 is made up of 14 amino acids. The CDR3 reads CASSFQTRWDEQYF. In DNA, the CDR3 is TGCGCCAGCAGCTTCCAGACTAGATGGGACGAGCAGTACTTC.

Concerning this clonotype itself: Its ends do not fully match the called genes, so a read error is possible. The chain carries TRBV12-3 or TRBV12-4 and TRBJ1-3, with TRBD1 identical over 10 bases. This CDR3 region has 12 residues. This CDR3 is CASSSPGQGLHF. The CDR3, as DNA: TGTGCCAGCAGTTCACCGGGACAGGGGTTGCATTTT.

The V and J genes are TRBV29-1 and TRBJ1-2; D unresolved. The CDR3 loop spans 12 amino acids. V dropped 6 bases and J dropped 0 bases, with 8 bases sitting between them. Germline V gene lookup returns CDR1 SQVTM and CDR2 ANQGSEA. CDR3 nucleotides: TGCAGCGTGGTCAGGACTAACTATGGCTACACCTTC. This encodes CSVVRTNYGYTF.

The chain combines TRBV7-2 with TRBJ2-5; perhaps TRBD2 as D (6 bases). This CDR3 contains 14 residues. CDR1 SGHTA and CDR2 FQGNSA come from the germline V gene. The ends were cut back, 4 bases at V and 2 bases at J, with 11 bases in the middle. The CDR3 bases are TGTGCCAGCAGCTGGCTAGCGCCGCAAGAGACCCAGTACTTC. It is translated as CASSWLAPQETQYF.